The 9 T cell receptor beta chains given below trace back to one sample, sequenced in a study of CD8+ T cells in alopecia areata listed by TCRdb under 2018. Taken with the paper, the label for time point translates to: baseline before oral tofacitinib. The method behind the library was the immunoSEQ multiplex PCR assay. For TCR sequencing, RNA was extracted from every sample and reverse transcribed into cDNA to serve as template. The source is immuneACCESS, and TCRdb retained only in-frame sequences with V and J called. Part of the clones is not carried over; for the studies checked, unresolved V genes explain less than half of this, and the remainder is unexplained. The sample table records 200,000 to 250,000 clones; around 67% of these occur just once. The ten largest clones represent approximately 1.2% of the sample. The sample was CD4+ T cells sorted from blood, taken at week 0. The receptors derive from a human donor with alopecia areata.

The chain is built from TRBV19 and TRBJ1-5, with D unclear. V was clipped by 1 base and J by 0 bases, with 7 bases between them. CDR1 is LNHDA and CDR2 is SQIVND in the germline V gene (reference sequence). The CDR3 is 15 amino acids. CDR3 amino acids: CASSIGPYSNQPQHF. The CDR3 coding sequence is TGTGCCAGTAGTATAGGACCTTATAGCAATCAGCCCCAGCATTTT.

Regarding this clone: The sample has other DNA sequences that encode this CDR3 too. This chain links TRBV5-6 with TRBJ2-3; D not certain. Germline CDR1 SGHDT, CDR2 YYEEEE. The ends were cut back, 2 bases at V and 3 bases at J, with 4 bases in the middle. This CDR3 has 12 amino acids. The CDR3 is CASSFGTDTQYF. CDR3 nucleotides: TGTGCCAGCAGCTTTGGAACAGATACGCAGTATTTT.

The chain combines TRBV4-3 with TRBJ2-7; D perhaps matches TRBD2 (6 bases). The V end was cut by 6 bases, the J end by 1 base, with 16 bases between. The length of the CDR3 is 15 residues. Germline lookup yields CDR1 LGHNA and CDR2 YSLEER. The CDR3 reads CASSRGASLSYEQYF. CDR3 in DNA: TGCGCCAGCAGTCGCGGGGCCAGCCTATCCTACGAGCAGTACTTC.

The chain employs TRBV30 and TRBJ2-7; D gene ambiguous. CDR1 and CDR2 (germline): GTSNPN, SVGIG (reference sequence). V was trimmed by 3 bases and J by 6 bases, leaving 9 bases between them. This CDR3 has 11 residues. The CDR3 protein is CAWREWGEQYF. The CDR3 DNA reads TGTGCCTGGAGGGAGTGGGGCGAGCAGTACTTC.

The chain recombines TRBV15 with TRBJ1-3, with a possible D match to TRBD1 (5 bases). Germline loops: CDR1 LNHNV, CDR2 YYDKDF (reference sequence). The CDR3 totals 13 residues. Trimming left V 5 bases short and J 4 bases short, with 9 bases between. Here the CDR3 reads CATSSGAGNTIYF. In DNA form, the CDR3 reads TGTGCCACCAGCTCCGGGGCCGGAAACACCATATATTTT.

DNA of the CDR3: TGTGCCAGCAGCTTTGTTCGGGAGACCCAGTACTTC. Amino acids: CASSFVRETQYF. The rearrangement links TRBV5-4 to TRBJ2-5, with unresolved D. The ends were cut back, 2 bases at V and 5 bases at J, with 7 bases in the middle. Germline V gives CDR1 SGHNT, CDR2 YYREEE (reference sequence). The CDR3 is made up of 12 amino acids.

The rearrangement uses TRBV7-8 and TRBJ2-1; D is uncertain. V lost 2 bases and J lost 4, with 12 bases in between. CDR1 SGHVS and CDR2 FQNEAQ come from the germline V gene. The CDR3 sequence is 15 residues long. CDR3 residues: CASSLRATDYNEQFF. The CDR3 DNA sequence: TGTGCCAGCAGCTTACGGGCGACCGATTACAATGAGCAGTTCTTC.

The chain combines TRBV7-8 with TRBJ1-2, with 7 bases lining up with TRBD1. Germline CDR1 and CDR2: SGHVS and FQNEAQ. Germline trimming cut 7 bases from V and 6 bases from J; bases unmatched to any gene: 5. This CDR3 is built from 12 residues. CDR3 sequence (DNA): TGTGCCAGCAAACAGGGGCTGGATGGCTACACCTTC. Residues: CASKQGLDGYTF.

The gene calls are TRBV6-5 and TRBJ2-5; TRBD2 matches at 9 bases. The CDR3 covers 12 residues. Germline trimming cut 8 bases from V and 7 bases from J; bases unmatched to any gene: 5. CDR1 is MNHEY and CDR2 is SVGAGI in the germline V gene. CDR3 residues: CASSGLAGTQYF. As DNA, the CDR3 is TGTGCCAGCTCGGGACTAGCAGGGACCCAGTACTTC.